This T cell receptor beta chain was sequenced in a study of blood T cell repertoires in COVID-19. Study-wide context: The origin of the acute and convalescent COVID-19 samples was the United States, Italy and Spain. Sample material is recorded as cDNA or gDNA derived from T cells, B-cell-depleted T cells, or PBMCs.

V lost 3 bases to trimming and J lost 5 bases; unmatched junction nucleotides: 3. CDR1 is SEHNR and CDR2 is FQNEAQ in the germline V gene (reference sequence). This CDR3 has 14 amino acids. As originally analysed: For nucleated cells, counts were estimated from reference gene primer amplification. Measured with immunoSEQ multiplex PCR; TCRdb has only the in-frame clones, and not every one. That table supplies the V and J calls and clone size; D and trimming were determined from the DNA. The sample lists 90,000 to 150,000 clones, 75% to 80% occurring once. The chain recombines TRBV7-9 with TRBJ1-5, with 8 bases lining up with TRBD1. Material: peripheral blood. This clonotype was obtained from a human donor in a cohort sampled during active COVID-19. CDR3 DNA: TGTGCCAGCAGCTTGGGGACAGGACATCAGCCCCAGCATTTT. Protein: CASSLGTGHQPQHF. Full variable domain (outside the CDR3, taken from reference TRBV7-9 and TRBJ1-5): DTGVSQNPRHKITKRGQNVTFRCDPISEHNRLYWYRQTLGQGPEFLTYFQNEAQLEKSRLLSDRFSAERPKGSFSTLEIQRTEQGDSAMYLCASSLGTGHQPQHFGDGTRLSIL.